Below are 8 T cell receptor beta chains sequenced from a single sample in a study of T cell responses to AZD1222 COVID-19 vaccine. Profiling relied on immunoSEQ multiplex PCR, and the TCRdb table lists in-frame clones only, not all of them. The sample consists of 90,000 to 110,000 clones, roughly 87% of them appearing once. This material consisted of peripheral blood, taken on day 0 of AZD1222 vaccination. These TCRs come from an adult in good health.

CDR3 protein: CASSQGRGEQFF. The CDR3 DNA follows: TGTGCCAGCAGCCAAGGACGGGGGGAGCAGTTCTTC. The chain carries TRBV3-1 (or the pseudogene TRBV3-2) and TRBJ2-1; maybe TRBD2 (6 bases). CDR3 length: 12 amino acids. Deletions cut 1 base from V and 10 bases from J, with 8 bases between. Germline V gene sequence: CDR1 LGHDT, CDR2 YNNKEL (reference sequence).

The V call is TRBV6-5, the J call TRBJ2-3; D is unresolved. CDR1 is MNHEY and CDR2 is SVGAGI in the germline V gene. V lost 6 bases and J 2 bases, leaving 15 bases between the germline ends. CDR3 size: 15 residues. The CDR3 region is CASSNLYYNTDTQYF. As DNA, the CDR3 is TGTGCCAGCAGCAATCTATACTACAACACAGATACGCAGTATTTT.

The rearrangement uses TRBV15 and TRBJ1-2; no firm D call. The V end was cut by 0 bases, the J end by 11 bases, with 16 bases between. CDR3 length: 14 residues. Germline lookup yields CDR1 LNHNV and CDR2 YYDKDF (reference sequence). CDR3 sequence reads: CATSRDKGQFWYTF. The CDR3 region has the DNA TGTGCCACCAGCAGAGATAAGGGCCAGTTTTGGTACACCTTC.

The chain links TRBV6-9 to TRBJ1-4; the D is unclear. This CDR3 region has 14 residues. Germline lookup yields CDR1 MNHGY and CDR2 SVAAGI. The ends were cut back, 4 bases at V and 8 bases at J, with 14 bases in the middle. The CDR3 region has the DNA TGTGCCAGCAGTTTGCTCCTGGGCCCCGAAAAACTGTTTTTT. Translation gives CASSLLLGPEKLFF.

V usage is TRBV4-1 and J usage is TRBJ2-7; D not resolved. The CDR3 covers 14 residues. Per germline, CDR1 MGHRA and CDR2 YSYEKL. Trimming removed 1 base from V and 4 bases from J, with 11 bases in between. The DNA for the CDR3 is TGCGCCAGCAGCCAAGTTACAGCAGCGTACGAGCAGTACTTC. Translated: CASSQVTAAYEQYF.

The V and J genes are TRBV6-2 or TRBV6-3 and TRBJ2-2, with 8 positions matching TRBD2. The CDR3 spans 18 residues. Germline V gene data show CDR1 as MNHEY and CDR2 as SVGEGT. The ends lost 6 bases at V and 5 bases at J; junction bases unmatched: 17. Here the CDR3 reads CASSSLSGAGGYTGELFF. The CDR3 DNA sequence: TGTGCCAGCAGCTCCTTGAGCGGCGCGGGGGGTTATACCGGGGAGCTGTTTTTT.

CDR3 DNA: TGCGCCAGCAGCTCAACGGGACAGGGAAATTCACCCCTCCACTTT. Translation: CASSSTGQGNSPLHF. This rearrangement joins TRBV5-1 to TRBJ1-6; 9 positions match TRBD1. V was pared by 3 bases and J by 7 bases, with 5 bases of the junction left unmatched. The germline V gene encodes CDR1 SGHRS and CDR2 YFSETQ. The CDR3 totals 15 residues.

As DNA, the CDR3 is TGTGCCAGCAGCCGACAGTCCCTCCTCCACAATGAGCAGTTCTTC. Amino acid sequence: CASSRQSLLHNEQFF. The chain couples TRBV28 to TRBJ2-1; maybe TRBD1 (5 bases). Germline V gene data show CDR1 as MDHEN and CDR2 as SYDVKM. CDR3 length: 15 residues. V was trimmed by 6 bases and J by 5 bases, leaving 17 bases between them.